The T cell receptor (beta chain) described here comes from a study of blood T cell repertoires in COVID-19. Looking at the study overall: Acute and convalescent COVID-19 samples came from the United States, Italy and Spain. T cells, B-cell-depleted T cells, or PBMCs provided the cDNA or gDNA that served as material.

Original processing notes: Reference gene primers were amplified, and this amplification served to estimate nucleated cell counts. Sequencing was performed with immunoSEQ multiplex PCR; in TCRdb, only in-frame clones are kept and a portion is missing. The D gene and trimming were derived from the DNA, and the V and J assignments and clone size from that table. The sample includes approximately 150,000 clones, roughly 82% of them seen just once. Germline V gives CDR1 LNHDA, CDR2 SQIVND (reference sequence). This CDR3 has 14 residues. Trimming took 11 bases from V and 5 from J; bases not matched to a gene: 11.

The sample comprised peripheral blood. V and J are TRBV19 and TRBJ2-1, with 8 bases aligning to TRBD2. The sequence derives from a human donor in a cohort sampled during active COVID-19. CDR3 residues: CAAGGGGRNNEQFF. The DNA of the CDR3 is TGTGCCGCCGGGGGGGGAGGGAGAAACAATGAGCAGTTCTTC.